This record covers a single T cell receptor (beta chain). The data belong to a study of blood T cell repertoires in COVID-19. The germline gives CDR1 LGHNA, CDR2 YNFKEQ. V lost 2 bases to trimming and J lost 0 bases; unmatched junction nucleotides: 5. This CDR3 has 18 amino acids. The assay was immunoSEQ multiplex PCR, and TCRdb's table has in-frame clones only and misses some. The sample yields some 290,000 clones, roughly 91% seen once. Individuals drawn from about two dozen US areas were roughly 18 to 95 years old. The sample comprised PBMCs or T cells enriched from blood (not recorded which). The TCR sequence derives from a woman in her thirties who had recovered from COVID-19. The V gene is TRBV4-2, the J gene TRBJ2-1; TRBD2 agrees at 12 bases. The CDR3 region has the DNA TGTGCCAGCAGCCAATCCGGACTAGCGGGGCCCTCCTACAATGAGCAGTTCTTC. This gives the protein CASSQSGLAGPSYNEQFF.